Described below is a single T cell receptor beta chain sequence and its context. Its specificity is unknown. Repertoires were generated with immunoSEQ multiplex PCR, while TCRdb's copy carries only in-frame clones and drops some. The table has some 160,000 clones, 85% to 95% seen once. These data originate in a study of T cell responses to AZD1222 COVID-19 vaccine. General observations from the study: Across the whole spike, CD4 TCRs peaked at regions 160-218 and 743-854.

The CDR3 covers 14 residues. With 7 bases removed from V and 8 bases from J, the gap between germline ends came to 20 bases. The germline V gene encodes CDR1 SEHNR and CDR2 FQNEAQ (reference sequence). The TCR sequence derives from an adult in good health. The sample consisted of peripheral blood, taken on day 0 of AZD1222 vaccination. The rearrangement joins TRBV7-9 to TRBJ1-1; no firm D call. CDR3 DNA: TGTGCCAGCATCCAAGTTGGAGATTTCCCCGAAGCTTTCTTT. Its translation: CASIQVGDFPEAFF.